A single sample gave rise to the 20 T cell receptor beta chains below, sequenced in a study of OX40 agonist ivuxolimab in advanced cancers. Libraries were prepared by immunoSEQ multiplex PCR; TCRdb keeps only in-frame clonotypes and omits some of them. The sample carries about 80,000 clones, 80% to 90% recorded once. The sample was CD4+ or CD8+ T cells sorted from blood, taken in a trial of the OX40 agonist ivuxolimab. The origin of the receptors is an adult with an advanced solid tumor such as melanoma, head and neck, liver or kidney cancer.

CDR3 region: CASSHRGPNTEAFF. The CDR3 DNA is TGTGCCAGTAGCCACAGGGGGCCGAACACTGAAGCTTTCTTT. The rearrangement uses TRBV19 and TRBJ1-1; 9 nucleotides line up with TRBD1. With 6 bases clipped from V and 1 base from J, the junction kept 3 bases outside the gene matches. CDR1 and CDR2 (germline): LNHDA, SQIVND (reference sequence). The CDR3 extends over 14 amino acids. Full variable domain (remainder filled in from reference TRBV19 and TRBJ1-1): DGGITQSPKYLFRKEGQNVTLSCEQNLNHDAMYWYRQDPGQGLRLIYYSQIVNDFQKGDIAEGYSVSREKKESFPLTVTSAQKNPTAFYLCASSHRGPNTEAFFGQGTRLTVV.

Regarding this clone: At one end the junction does not follow the germline gene, possibly because of a read error. The chain joins TRBV9 to TRBJ1-2, with a tentative D call TRBD1 (6 bases). The CDR3 is 15 amino acids. Germline V lookup: CDR1 SGDLS, CDR2 YYNGEE. The CDR3, as DNA: TGTGTCAGCAGCCTCTCCGGAGGGGGTAACTATGGCTACACCTTC. Amino acid sequence: CVSSLSGGGNYGYTF.

The chain couples TRBV10-3 to TRBJ2-2; D may match TRBD1 or TRBD2 (6 bases each). Germline-derived CDR1 and CDR2 are ENHRY and SYGVKD. The ends were cut back, 2 bases at V and 7 bases at J, with 14 bases in the middle. This CDR3 spans 15 amino acids. The CDR3 is CAISEPHREVGELFF. As DNA, the CDR3 is TGTGCCATCAGTGAGCCCCACAGGGAGGTCGGGGAGCTGTTTTTT.

The rearrangement joins TRBV5-6 to TRBJ1-4; D is uncertain. CDR3 length equals 13 residues. Germline CDR1 SGHDT, CDR2 YYEEEE. Trimming removed 4 bases at V and 6 bases at J, with 10 bases between. The CDR3, as DNA: TGTGCCAGCAGCCAGCGACTAGATGAAAAACTGTTTTTT. Translation: CASSQRLDEKLFF.

This rearrangement joins TRBV10-3 to TRBJ2-7; 7 nucleotides line up with TRBD2. The V and J ends lost 10 bases and 5 bases, in that order; junction bases with no gene match: 11. The germline gives CDR1 ENHRY, CDR2 SYGVKD. CDR3 length: 13 residues. The CDR3 loop is CATGPRLAHEQYF. The DNA of the CDR3 is TGTGCCACAGGCCCCCGACTAGCCCACGAGCAGTACTTC.

This clone was seen a single time. V usage is TRBV7-2 and J usage is TRBJ2-3; D call uncertain. This CDR3 contains 13 residues. V shed 0 bases and J shed 4 bases, with 5 bases lying between them. Germline loops: CDR1 SGHTA, CDR2 FQGNSA. The CDR3 here is CASSLAWADTQYF. The DNA of the CDR3 is TGTGCCAGCAGCTTAGCATGGGCAGATACGCAGTATTTT.

This clone was seen more than once but under ten times. The chain combines TRBV10-2 with TRBJ1-1; D is ambiguous. CDR3 length: 11 amino acids. V lost 4 bases to trimming and J lost 5 bases, with 5 bases between them. In germline, CDR1 is WSHSY, CDR2 SAAADI. The CDR3 region is CASSAGTEAFF. Here the CDR3 DNA reads TGCGCCAGCAGTGCGGGGACTGAAGCTTTCTTT.

The chain has TRBV4-2 and TRBJ2-3; 7 bases match TRBD2. CDR3 length: 17 residues. Germline lookup yields CDR1 LGHNA and CDR2 YNFKEQ. The J segment lost 0 bases and the V segment lost 1 base, leaving 7 bases of the junction unmatched. CDR3 bases: TGTGCCAGCAGCCAAGTCCCCACTAGCGATAGCACAGATACGCAGTATTTT. It specifies CASSQVPTSDSTDTQYF.

The chain has TRBV5-1 and TRBJ2-7, with 8 bases identical to TRBD1. Germline V gene data show CDR1 as SGHRS and CDR2 as YFSETQ. J lost 0 bases, V lost 0 bases, and 2 bases had no gene match. The CDR3 totals 15 residues. The CDR3 reads CASSLGDRSSYEQYF. The CDR3 region has the DNA TGCGCCAGCAGCTTGGGGGACAGGAGCTCCTACGAGCAGTACTTC.

The rearrangement joins TRBV6-4 to TRBJ2-1; the match to TRBD1 covers 9 bases. From germline, CDR1 is MRHNA and CDR2 SNTAGT. The V and J ends lost 0 bases and 8 bases, in that order; junction bases with no gene match: 2. This CDR3 has 14 residues. This chain's CDR3 is CASSDSTGGHEQFF. The CDR3 DNA follows: TGTGCCAGCAGTGACTCGACAGGGGGTCATGAGCAGTTCTTC.

The gene calls are TRBV29-1 and TRBJ1-2, with 7 bases identical to TRBD1. V was pared by 0 bases and J by 4 bases, with 2 bases of the junction left unmatched. The CDR3 has 13 residues. In germline, CDR1 is SQVTM, CDR2 ANQGSEA. The CDR3 spells CSVEDQGVYGYTF. CDR3 sequence (DNA): TGCAGCGTTGAAGATCAGGGGGTCTATGGCTACACCTTC.

Only one count was recorded for this clone. The genes are TRBV10-3 and TRBJ2-7, with D unclear. Trimming took 4 bases from V and 6 from J, leaving 10 bases between them. CDR3 size: 12 residues. Germline loops: CDR1 ENHRY, CDR2 SYGVKD. This CDR3 is CAISGARVEQYF. The CDR3 DNA follows: TGTGCCATCAGTGGGGCAAGGGTCGAGCAGTACTTC.

This clone has just one count. The chain is built from TRBV6-5 and TRBJ1-2, with D uncertain. The CDR3 sequence is 12 residues long. Germline assignment: CDR1 MNHEY and CDR2 SVGAGI. V was pared by 7 bases and J by 3 bases, with 9 bases between. Here the CDR3 reads CASKEGDYGYTF. DNA of the CDR3: TGTGCCAGCAAAGAGGGTGACTATGGCTACACCTTC.

V gene TRBV11-2 combines with J gene TRBJ2-7; TRBD2 aligns across 11 bases. The junction had 13 bases not matched to a gene; V was cut back by 5 bases and J by 4 bases. The germline V gene encodes CDR1 SGHAT and CDR2 FQNNGV. CDR3 size: 17 residues. DNA for the CDR3: TGTGCCAGCAGCCCCCGGGCTAGCGGGGGGCCTCTTTACGAGCAGTACTTC. Amino acid sequence: CASSPRASGGPLYEQYF.

This rearrangement joins TRBV19 to TRBJ2-1; D is undetermined. CDR3 length: 16 amino acids. Germline CDR1 is LNHDA and CDR2 is SQIVND (reference sequence). Trimming left V 7 bases short and J 4 bases short, with 20 bases between. The CDR3 DNA is TGTGCCAGTACCCCGGGCGTAGGAACAAGGTACAATGAGCAGTTCTTC. This gives the protein CASTPGVGTRYNEQFF.

Written as DNA, the CDR3 is TGTGCCAGCAGTGAAGGGGCAGGGTTTGAAAAACTGTTTTTT. Its translation: CASSEGAGFEKLFF. This chain links TRBV6-1 with TRBJ1-4; TRBD1 is a possible D gene (5 bases). Between the trimmed V and J ends, which lost 1 base and 7 bases, there was a span of 10 bases. CDR3 length equals 14 residues. From germline, CDR1 is MNHNS and CDR2 SASEGT.

CDR3 residues: CASSIQGSGSYEQYF. CDR3 nucleotide sequence: TGTGCCAGCAGCATACAGGGGTCCGGATCCTACGAGCAGTACTTC. J is TRBJ2-7 and V is TRBV28, with 7 bases that match TRBD1. Trimming removed 6 bases from V and 1 base from J; junction bases left unmatched: 9. The length of the CDR3 is 15 residues. Germline loops: CDR1 MDHEN, CDR2 SYDVKM. Complete variable domain (other parts from reference TRBV28 and TRBJ2-7): DVKVTQSSRYLVKRTGEKVFLECVQDMDHENMFWYRQDPGLGLRLIYFSYDVKMKEKGDIPEGYSVSREKKERFSLILESASTNQTSMYLCASSIQGSGSYEQYFGPGTRLTVT.

This clone showed up just a few times. CDR3 nucleotides: TGTGCCAGTGTTCGACAGGGGGGTGGCTACACCTTC. Amino acid sequence: CASVRQGGGYTF. The V gene is TRBV19, the J gene TRBJ1-2, with TRBD1 matching over 9 bases. Germline V CDR1 and CDR2: LNHDA, SQIVND (reference sequence). The V gene end was trimmed by 8 bases and the J gene end by 7 bases; junction bases not matched to a gene: 5. The CDR3 has 12 residues.

This sequence joins TRBV5-6 and TRBJ2-3, with D unclear. The CDR3 runs 15 residues. V was shortened by 0 bases and J by 2 bases, with 10 bases between the two germline ends. Looked up from germline, CDR1 is SGHDT and CDR2 is YYEEEE. CDR3 sequence reads: CASSLGGLPTDTQYF. Written as DNA, the CDR3 is TGTGCCAGCAGCTTGGGGGGTCTCCCCACAGATACGCAGTATTTT.

The J gene is TRBJ1-3, the V gene TRBV7-6, with 12 bases aligning to TRBD1. This CDR3 is built from 18 residues. V lost 2 bases, J lost 4 bases, and 9 bases stayed unmatched. CDR1 and CDR2 (germline): SGHVS, FNYEAQ. CDR3 residues: CASSLTGQGARLGNTIYF. The CDR3 DNA sequence: TGTGCCAGCAGCTTAACGGGACAGGGGGCAAGGTTGGGAAACACCATATATTTT.